One and the same sample provided the 18 T cell receptor beta chains below, sequenced in a study of blood T cell repertoires in COVID-19. Method: immunoSEQ multiplex PCR; TCRdb's copy keeps in-frame clones and lacks some. Of some 240,000 clones listed, about 85% are singletons. Source material: PBMCs or T cells enriched from blood (not recorded which). The receptors stem from a woman aged 50 to 60 who had been exposed to COVID-19.

This clone showed up just once. This chain joins TRBV18 and TRBJ2-7, with 7 bases that match TRBD1. Germline loops: CDR1 KGHSH, CDR2 LQKENI. J gave up 2 bases and V 4 bases, and 5 bases lay outside the gene matches. The length of the CDR3 is 14 residues. Here the CDR3 reads CASSLGTAAYEQYF. As DNA, the CDR3 is TGTGCCAGCTCACTAGGGACAGCCGCCTACGAGCAGTACTTC.

The rearrangement uses TRBV7-9 and TRBJ2-2, with D perhaps matching TRBD2 (5 bases). From germline, CDR1 is SEHNR and CDR2 FQNEAQ (reference sequence). V was cut by 5 bases and J by 6 bases, with 13 bases left in between. There are 14 residues in the CDR3. DNA of the CDR3: TGTGCCAGCAGCCTGGGGAGTAGGGCCGGGGAGCTGTTTTTT. It translates to CASSLGSRAGELFF.

The CDR3: CASSVGQGSNYGYTF. In DNA form, the CDR3 reads TGCGCCAGCAGCGTTGGACAGGGCAGTAACTATGGCTACACCTTC. The chain links TRBV5-1 to TRBJ1-2; the match to TRBD1 covers 8 bases. CDR1 is SGHRS and CDR2 is YFSETQ in the germline V gene. Trimming took 4 bases from V and 1 from J; bases not matched to a gene: 6. The CDR3 has 15 amino acids.

This chain links TRBV6-4 with TRBJ2-7; D unresolved. The CDR3 has 14 amino acids. With 7 bases removed from V and 2 bases from J, the gap between germline ends came to 15 bases. Germline V gives CDR1 MRHNA, CDR2 SNTAGT. In DNA, the CDR3 is TGTGCCAGCACGAGCCGTACCTCTGCCTACGAGCAGTACTTC. Protein: CASTSRTSAYEQYF.

This clone was found a few times. The gene calls are TRBV10-3 and TRBJ1-2; no clear D. The germline gives CDR1 ENHRY, CDR2 SYGVKD. The CDR3 contains 13 residues. The V end was cut by 3 bases, the J end by 4 bases, with 9 bases between. The CDR3: CAISDGNSYGYTF. The CDR3 region has the DNA TGTGCCATCAGTGATGGAAACAGCTATGGCTACACCTTC.

This clone was observed a handful of times. The chain combines TRBV5-1 with TRBJ1-1; D is uncertain. The length of the CDR3 is 14 residues. V lost 0 bases and J 0 bases, leaving 6 bases between the germline ends. From germline, CDR1 is SGHRS and CDR2 YFSETQ. CDR3 DNA sequence: TGCGCCAGCAGCTTGGACAACATGAACACTGAAGCTTTCTTT. Its protein product is CASSLDNMNTEAFF.

The chain recombines TRBV7-9 with TRBJ1-2; 8 positions agree with TRBD1. The germline V gene has CDR1 SEHNR and CDR2 FQNEAQ (reference sequence). Trimming at V came to 5 bases and at J to 8 bases, leaving 7 bases not matched to a gene. There are 13 residues in the CDR3. Here the CDR3 DNA reads TGTGCCAGCAGCCCCCAGGGGGCTGGGGGCTACACCTTC. Its translation is CASSPQGAGGYTF.

The CDR3: CASSYSEGFYGYTF. In DNA form, the CDR3 reads TGTGCCAGCAGTTACTCCGAGGGTTTTTATGGCTACACCTTC. The chain employs TRBV6-2 or TRBV6-3 and TRBJ1-2; D unclear. Germline V gene lookup returns CDR1 MNHEY and CDR2 SVGEGT. The CDR3 loop spans 14 amino acids. Trimming took off 0 bases at V and 5 bases at J, with 10 bases between the two ends.

The chain carries TRBV15 and TRBJ1-1; 7 bases fit TRBD1. CDR1 and CDR2 from the germline V gene are LNHNV and YYDKDF (reference sequence). The CDR3 sequence is 14 residues long. V trimming: 5 bases; J trimming: 2 bases; junction bases outside the gene matches: 5. CDR3 sequence: CATSPRQGNTEAFF. The CDR3 DNA follows: TGTGCCACCAGCCCCAGACAGGGTAACACTGAAGCTTTCTTT.

The chain couples TRBV27 to TRBJ1-4; D gene unclear. The CDR3 runs 12 residues. In germline, CDR1 is MNHEY, CDR2 SMNVEV (reference sequence). V lost 10 bases and J lost 4, with 10 bases in between. CDR3 sequence reads: CATPFVNEKLFF. In nucleotides, the CDR3 is TGTGCCACCCCGTTTGTTAATGAAAAACTGTTTTTT. The whole variable domain, remainder taken from reference TRBV27 and TRBJ1-4, is EAQVTQNPRYLITVTGKKLTVTCSQNMNHEYMSWYRQDPGLGLRQIYYSMNVEVTDKGDVPEGYKVSRKEKRNFPLILESPSPNQTSLYFCATPFVNEKLFFGSGTQLSVL.

CDR3 protein: CASSQAGDPEAFF. The CDR3 DNA sequence: TGCGCCAGCAGCCAGGCAGGGGATCCTGAAGCTTTCTTT. The chain links TRBV5-1 to TRBJ1-1; possible D gene TRBD1, 6 bases. Trimming pared 4 bases from V and 6 bases from J, leaving 13 bases between. This CDR3 has 13 amino acids. CDR1 is SGHRS, CDR2 YFSETQ, per germline.

Comment on this clone: At one end the junction does not follow the germline gene, possibly because of a read error. The rearrangement joins TRBV5-6 to TRBJ1-1; D call uncertain. The CDR3 extends over 12 amino acids. Germline values: CDR1 SGHDT, CDR2 YYEEEE. The CDR3 DNA is TGTGCCAGCAGCGGGCGGGCGGCCGAAGCTTTTTTT. Residues: CASSGRAAEAFF.

The chain's CDR3 is CASSFGTSVLSPLHF. CDR3 nucleotides: TGTGCCAGCAGCTTTGGCACATCCGTCCTCTCACCCCTCCACTTT. The V call is TRBV5-6, the J call TRBJ1-6; D gene uncertain. V was trimmed by 2 bases and J by 10 bases, leaving 16 bases between them. The CDR3 runs 15 residues. Germline V lookup: CDR1 SGHDT, CDR2 YYEEEE.

The chain links TRBV7-2 to TRBJ2-3, with 9 bases fitting TRBD1. V lost 5 bases to trimming and J lost 2 bases; unmatched junction nucleotides: 11. The CDR3 is 17 amino acids. Germline values: CDR1 SGHTA, CDR2 FQGNSA. The CDR3 sequence: CASSQGGGTGSTDTQYF. CDR3 DNA sequence: TGTGCCAGCAGCCAAGGAGGCGGGACAGGGTCCACAGATACGCAGTATTTT.

The CDR3 DNA is TGTGCCAGCATCCCCTGGGAACAAGGGGTGAACGAGCAGTACTTC. This encodes CASIPWEQGVNEQYF. V is TRBV5-6 and J is TRBJ2-7; the D gene is possibly TRBD1 (5 bases). Germline V lookup: CDR1 SGHDT, CDR2 YYEEEE. The CDR3 covers 15 residues. The V and J ends lost 6 bases and 5 bases respectively, with 21 bases between them.

V usage is TRBV19 and J usage is TRBJ2-1; possible D gene TRBD1, 6 bases. The germline CDR1 and CDR2 sequences are LNHDA and SQIVND (reference sequence). CDR3 length: 16 residues. V was clipped by 1 base and J by 6 bases, with 16 bases between them. The CDR3 nucleotides read TGTGCCAGTAGTATAGCCCCGCAGGGGCAGGGCAATGAGCAGTTCTTC. This encodes CASSIAPQGQGNEQFF.

J is TRBJ1-2 and V is TRBV7-2; no reliable D call. The CDR3 totals 16 residues. Germline CDR1 SGHTA, CDR2 FQGNSA. Trimming stripped 0 bases from V and 2 bases from J, with 13 bases between. Here the CDR3 DNA reads TGTGCCAGCAGCTTAGCGCTGAGGGTTCAGAACTATGGCTACACCTTC. This codes for CASSLALRVQNYGYTF.

This rearrangement joins TRBV11-2 to TRBJ1-6, with D perhaps matching TRBD1 (6 bases). V was shortened by 5 bases and J by 5 bases, with 10 bases between the two germline ends. This CDR3 is built from 14 residues. CDR1 SGHAT and CDR2 FQNNGV come from the germline V gene. CDR3 DNA sequence: TGTGCCAGCAGCGGTGGACAGAATAATTCACCCCTCCACTTT. This translates into CASSGGQNNSPLHF.